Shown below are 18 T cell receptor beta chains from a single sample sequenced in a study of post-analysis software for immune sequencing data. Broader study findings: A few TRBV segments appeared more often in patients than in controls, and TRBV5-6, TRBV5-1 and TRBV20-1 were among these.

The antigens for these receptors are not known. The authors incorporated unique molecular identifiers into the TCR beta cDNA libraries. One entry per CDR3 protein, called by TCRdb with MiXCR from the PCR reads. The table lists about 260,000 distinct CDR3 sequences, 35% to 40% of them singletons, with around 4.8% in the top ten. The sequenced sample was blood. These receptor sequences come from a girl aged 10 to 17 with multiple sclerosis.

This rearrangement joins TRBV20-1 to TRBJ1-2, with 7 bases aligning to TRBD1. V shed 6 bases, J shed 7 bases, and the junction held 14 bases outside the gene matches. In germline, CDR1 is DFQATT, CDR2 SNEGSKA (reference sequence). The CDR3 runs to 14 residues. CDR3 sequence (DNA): TGCAGTGCCGCCCGACAGGGTCCTCGGCGTGGCTACACCTTC. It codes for CSAARQGPRRGYTF.

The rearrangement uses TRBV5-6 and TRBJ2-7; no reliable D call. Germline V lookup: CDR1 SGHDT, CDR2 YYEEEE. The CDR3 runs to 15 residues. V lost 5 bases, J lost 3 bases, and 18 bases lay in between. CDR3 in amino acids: CASSLSWQENYEQYF. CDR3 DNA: TGTGCCAGCAGTTTAAGTTGGCAGGAGAACTACGAGCAGTACTTC.

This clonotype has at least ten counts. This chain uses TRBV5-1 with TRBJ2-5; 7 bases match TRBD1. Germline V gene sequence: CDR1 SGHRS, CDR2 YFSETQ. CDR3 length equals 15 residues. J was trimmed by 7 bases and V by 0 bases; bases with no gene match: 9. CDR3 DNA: TGCGCCAGCAGCTTGGACAGGGGATTCGCGGCGACCCAGTACTTC. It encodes CASSLDRGFAATQYF. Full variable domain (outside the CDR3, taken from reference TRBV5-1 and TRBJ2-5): KAGVTQTPRYLIKTRGQQVTLSCSPISGHRSVSWYQQTPGQGLQFLFEYFSETQRNKGNFPGRFSGRQFSNSRSEMNVSTLELGDSALYLCASSLDRGFAATQYFGPGTRLLVL.

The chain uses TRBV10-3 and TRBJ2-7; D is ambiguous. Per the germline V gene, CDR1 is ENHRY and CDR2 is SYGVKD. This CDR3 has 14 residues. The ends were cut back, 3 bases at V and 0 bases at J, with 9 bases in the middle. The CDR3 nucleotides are TGTGCCATCAGTGATTTAAGTAACTCCTACGAGCAGTACTTC. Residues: CAISDLSNSYEQYF.

DNA of the CDR3: TGCAGCGTCGCGCCTAGCGGGAGCGGGAAAAACATTCAGTACTTC. It yields the protein CSVAPSGSGKNIQYF. The V and J genes are TRBV29-1 and TRBJ2-4, with 10 bases lining up with TRBD2. Germline CDR1 and CDR2: SQVTM and ANQGSEA. Trimming took 6 bases from V and 4 from J; bases not matched to a gene: 9. The CDR3 extends over 15 amino acids.

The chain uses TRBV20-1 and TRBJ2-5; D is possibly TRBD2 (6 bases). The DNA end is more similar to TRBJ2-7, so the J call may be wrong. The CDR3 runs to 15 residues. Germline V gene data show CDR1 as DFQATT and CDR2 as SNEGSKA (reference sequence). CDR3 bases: TGCAGTGCTAGAGTCCCCGGAGGGAGCTCCTACGAGCAGTACTTC. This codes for CSARVPGGSSYEQYF.

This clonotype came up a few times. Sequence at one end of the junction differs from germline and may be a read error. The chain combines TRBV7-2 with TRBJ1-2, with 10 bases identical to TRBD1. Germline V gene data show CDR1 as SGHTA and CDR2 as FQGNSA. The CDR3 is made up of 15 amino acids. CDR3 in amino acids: CASGLGTGVGYGYTF. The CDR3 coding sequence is TGTGCCAGCGGCTTAGGGACAGGGGTAGGCTATGGCTACACCTTC.

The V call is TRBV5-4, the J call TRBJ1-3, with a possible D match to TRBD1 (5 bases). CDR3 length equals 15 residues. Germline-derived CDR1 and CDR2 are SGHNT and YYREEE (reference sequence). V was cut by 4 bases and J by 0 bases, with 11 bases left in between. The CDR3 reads CASSRDGTSGNTIYF. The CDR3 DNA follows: TGTGCCAGCAGCCGGGACGGAACCTCTGGAAACACCATATATTTT.

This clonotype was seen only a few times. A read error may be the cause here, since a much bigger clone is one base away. The CDR3 sequence: CRAVTANYGYTF. DNA of the CDR3: TGCAGGGCTGTGACAGCTAACTATGGCTACACCTTC. The chain employs TRBV20-1 and TRBJ1-2; weak D call: TRBD1 (5 bases). The V gene's germline CDR1 is DFQATT and CDR2 SNEGSKA (reference sequence). There are 12 residues in the CDR3.

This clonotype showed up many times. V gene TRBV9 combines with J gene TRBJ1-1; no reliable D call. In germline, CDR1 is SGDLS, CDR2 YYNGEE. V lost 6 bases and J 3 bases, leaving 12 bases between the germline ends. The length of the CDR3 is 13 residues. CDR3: CASTADFDTEAFF. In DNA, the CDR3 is TGTGCCAGCACGGCGGACTTCGACACTGAAGCTTTCTTT. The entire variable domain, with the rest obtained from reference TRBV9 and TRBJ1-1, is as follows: DSGVTQTPKHLITATGQRVTLRCSPRSGDLSVYWYQQSLDQGLQFLIQYYNGEERAKGNILERFSAQQFPDLHSELNLSSLELGDSALYFCASTADFDTEAFFGQGTRLTVV.

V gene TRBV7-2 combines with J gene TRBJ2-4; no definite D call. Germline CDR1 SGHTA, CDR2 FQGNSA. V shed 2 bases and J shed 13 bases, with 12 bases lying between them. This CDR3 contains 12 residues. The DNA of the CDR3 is TGTGCCAGCAGCTTACTTGGGGTGGGGCAGTACTTC. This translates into CASSLLGVGQYF.

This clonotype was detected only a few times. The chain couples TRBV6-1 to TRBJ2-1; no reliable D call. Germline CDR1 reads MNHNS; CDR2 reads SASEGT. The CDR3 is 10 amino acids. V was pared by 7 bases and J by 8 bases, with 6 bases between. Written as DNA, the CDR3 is TGTGCCAGCACACGGGATGAGCAGTTCTTC. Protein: CASTRDEQFF.

As DNA, the CDR3 is TGTGCCACCAGGACTGGACAGGGGGCGGGCGGGGAGCTGTTTTTT. Residues: CATRTGQGAGGELFF. J is TRBJ2-2 and V is TRBV15, with TRBD1 matching over 11 bases. The germline V gene encodes CDR1 LNHNV and CDR2 YYDKDF (reference sequence). The CDR3 has 15 amino acids. The V segment lost 6 bases and the J segment 7 bases; nucleotides outside the gene matches: 7.

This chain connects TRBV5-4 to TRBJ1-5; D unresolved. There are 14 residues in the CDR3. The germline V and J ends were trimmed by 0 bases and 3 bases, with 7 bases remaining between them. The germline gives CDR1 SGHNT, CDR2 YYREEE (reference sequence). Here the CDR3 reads CASSLGVDNQPQHF. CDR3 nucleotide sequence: TGTGCCAGCAGCTTGGGGGTCGACAATCAGCCCCAGCATTTT.

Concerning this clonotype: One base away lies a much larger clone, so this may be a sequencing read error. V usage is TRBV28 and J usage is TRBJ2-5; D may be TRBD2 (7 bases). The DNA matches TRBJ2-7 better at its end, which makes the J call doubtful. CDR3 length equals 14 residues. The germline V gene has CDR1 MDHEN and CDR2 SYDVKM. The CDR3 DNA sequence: TGTGCCAGCAGTGGACGGGGGGCGATTTACGAGCAGTACTTC. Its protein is CASSGRGAIYEQYF.

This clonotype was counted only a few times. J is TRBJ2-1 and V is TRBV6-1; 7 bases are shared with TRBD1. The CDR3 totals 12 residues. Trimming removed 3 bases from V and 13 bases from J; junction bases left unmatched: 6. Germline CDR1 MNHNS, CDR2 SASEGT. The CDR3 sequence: CASSDADRVQFF. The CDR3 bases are TGTGCCAGCAGTGACGCCGACAGGGTTCAGTTCTTC.

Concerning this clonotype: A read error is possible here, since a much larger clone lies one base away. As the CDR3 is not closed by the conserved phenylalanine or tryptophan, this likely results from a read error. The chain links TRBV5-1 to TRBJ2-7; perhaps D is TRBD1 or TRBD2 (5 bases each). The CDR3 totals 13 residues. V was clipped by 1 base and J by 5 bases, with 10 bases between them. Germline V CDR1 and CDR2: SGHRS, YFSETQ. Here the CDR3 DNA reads TGCGCCAGCAGCTTGATGGGACGGAACGAGCAGTACTTA. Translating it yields CASSLMGRNEQYL.

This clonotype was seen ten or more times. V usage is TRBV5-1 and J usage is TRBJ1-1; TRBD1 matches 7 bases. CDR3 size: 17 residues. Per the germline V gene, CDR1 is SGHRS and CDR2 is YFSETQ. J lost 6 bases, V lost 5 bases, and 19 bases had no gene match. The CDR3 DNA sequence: TGCGCCAGCAGACAGGGTCTGGGGACAGATAGTAGGGCTGAAGCTTTCTTT. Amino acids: CASRQGLGTDSRAEAFF.